Listed below are T cell receptor beta chains from one sample, sequenced in a study of T cells in Graves' hyperthyroidism and ophthalmopathy. Each CDR3 protein gets one entry after TCRdb re-called the multiplex PCR reads with MiXCR. The top ten hold around 28% of the sample, which has some 500,000 distinct CDR3 sequences, about 15% seen once. Sequencing input: blood. The receptors originated from a woman aged 30 to 39 with Graves' ophthalmopathy. The CDR3 runs from the conserved cysteine through the conserved F or W. The D gene is left open where the match is weak. Size tells how often a clone was seen (once, few, many) or the class of an expanded clone, and some rows leave it out.

V gene	D gene	clone size	J gene	CDR3 protein	CDR3 DNA
TRBV28	TRBD1	few	TRBJ2-7	CASSSSAGQGYEQYF	TGTGCCAGCAGTTCGTCAGCCGGACAGGGGTACGAGCAGTACTTC
TRBV7-9	TRBD2	few	TRBJ2-1	CASLGVSGRINEQFF	TGTGCCAGCTTAGGGGTTAGCGGGAGGATCAATGAGCAGTTCTTC
TRBV30	-	many	TRBJ1-2	CAWAGGLNYGYTF	TGTGCCTGGGCGGGCGGACTGAACTATGGCTACACCTTC
TRBV5-1	-	many	TRBJ1-1	CASSGGTLGAEAFF	TGCGCCAGCAGCGGCGGGACCCTCGGGGCTGAAGCTTTCTTT
TRBV27	TRBD2	few	TRBJ2-4	CASSLGTSGSKNIQYF	TGTGCCAGCAGTCTAGGGACTAGCGGGAGCAAAAACATTCAGTACTTC
TRBV6-1	-	few	TRBJ2-6	CATTENWAGANVLTF	TGTGCCACCACAGAGAATTGGGCTGGGGCCAACGTCCTGACTTTC
TRBV14	-	many	TRBJ1-1	CASSDTFLGFREDTEAFF	TGTGCCAGCAGCGACACCTTCTTGGGGTTTAGAGAGGACACTGAAGCTTTCTTT
TRBV6-2/TRBV6-3	-	many	TRBJ2-5	CASTLLLHQETQYF	TGTGCCAGCACTCTACTCCTCCACCAAGAGACCCAGTACTTC
TRBV6-1	TRBD2	few	TRBJ2-7	CASSASPGLAGEKQYF	TGTGCCAGCAGTGCATCACCGGGACTAGCGGGAGAAAAGCAGTACTTC
TRBV20-1	-	many	TRBJ1-5	CSASRGAQNQPQHF	TGCAGTGCTAGCCGAGGGGCCCAAAATCAGCCCCAGCATTTT
TRBV6-1	-	-	TRBJ2-5	CASSRLVETQYF	TGTGCCAGCAGCAGACTAGTTGAGACCCAGTACTTC
TRBV7-3	-	-	TRBJ2-7	CASSYQRQSVSYEQYF	TGTGCCAGCAGTTACCAAAGACAGTCCGTTTCCTACGAGCAGTACTTC
TRBV30	-	many	TRBJ2-1	CAWNLGAYNEQFF	TGTGCCTGGAATCTCGGGGCCTACAATGAGCAGTTCTTC
TRBV6-2/TRBV6-3	TRBD2	few	TRBJ2-3	CASSYSSPGLVADTQYF	TGTGCCAGCAGTTACTCAAGCCCGGGACTAGTTGCAGATACGCAGTATTTT
TRBV28	-	few	TRBJ1-3	CASRATLGTVGGNTIYF	TGTGCCAGCAGGGCCACTCTCGGGACTGTGGGGGGAAACACCATATATTTT
TRBV28	TRBD1	many	TRBJ2-6	CASSPHRDRVAGANVLTF	TGTGCCAGCAGTCCACACCGGGACAGGGTTGCTGGGGCCAACGTCCTGACTTTC
TRBV12-3/TRBV12-4	-	-	TRBJ2-5	CASTRTRASETQYF	TGTGCCAGCACGAGGACCCGGGCCTCGGAGACCCAGTACTTC
TRBV28	TRBD1	many	TRBJ1-2	CASSLVGGGNYGYTF	TGTGCCAGCAGTTTAGTAGGGGGCGGGAACTATGGCTACACCTTC
TRBV24-1	TRBD1	few	TRBJ1-2	CATSDPGQGEDGYTF	TGTGCCACCAGTGATCCCGGACAGGGAGAAGATGGCTACACCTTC
TRBV18	-	-	TRBJ2-2	CASSRQGLTGELFF	TGTGCCAGCTCACGTCAGGGACTCACCGGGGAGCTGTTTTTT
TRBV28	-	many	TRBJ1-6	CASSLGSRNSPLHF	TGTGCCAGCAGTTTGGGCTCTCGTAATTCACCCCTCCACTTT
TRBV24-1	-	few	TRBJ2-5	CATSEGGLTAQEAQYF	TGTGCCACCAGTGAGGGGGGACTGACAGCCCAAGAGGCCCAGTACTTC
TRBV24-1	-	few	TRBJ1-1	CATSEATDSEAFF	TGTGCCACCAGTGAAGCAACCGACTCTGAAGCTTTCTTT
TRBV7-3	TRBD2	-	TRBJ2-1	CASSLGPSGSYNEQFF	TGTGCCAGCAGCTTAGGCCCCAGCGGGAGCTACAATGAGCAGTTCTTC
TRBV24-1	-	many	TRBJ2-7	CATSDSGGDTYEQYF	TGTGCCACCAGTGATTCTGGAGGGGACACCTACGAGCAGTACTTC
TRBV5-6	TRBD2	many	TRBJ2-5	CASSLSTSGRARWETQYF	TGTGCCAGCAGCTTGTCAACTAGCGGGAGGGCCAGGTGGGAGACCCAGTACTTC
TRBV18	TRBD1	many	TRBJ1-2	CASSHPNRGYGYTF	TGTGCCAGCTCACACCCTAACAGGGGCTATGGCTACACCTTC
TRBV11-2	TRBD2	many	TRBJ2-5	CASRRGLAEETQYF	TGTGCCAGCAGAAGAGGACTAGCTGAAGAGACCCAGTACTTC
TRBV19	TRBD1	-	TRBJ1-1	CASSRQGAFGTEAFF	TGTGCCAGTAGTCGACAGGGGGCCTTCGGCACTGAAGCTTTCTTT
TRBV24-1	-	few	TRBJ2-1	CATSDPSGTGTRGYNEQFF	TGTGCCACCAGTGATCCGTCGGGTACAGGGACCCGGGGATACAATGAGCAGTTCTTC
TRBV6-1	-	few	TRBJ2-5	CASKWQGKETQYF	TGTGCCAGCAAGTGGCAGGGTAAAGAGACCCAGTACTTC
TRBV3-1	-	many	TRBJ2-5	CASTNTYRGTNWIKETQYF	TGTGCCAGCACCAACACTTACCGCGGGACGAATTGGATTAAAGAGACCCAGTACTTC
TRBV28	-	-	TRBJ1-6	CAGGGESSYNSPLHF	TGTGCCGGGGGGGGCGAGAGCTCCTATAATTCACCCCTCCACTTT
TRBV2	-	many	TRBJ2-3	CASRDQPFGDTQYF	TGTGCCAGCCGGGACCAACCGTTTGGGGATACGCAGTATTTT
TRBV20-1	-	-	TRBJ1-5	CSEAAGGNQPQHF	TGCAGTGAGGCTGCGGGTGGCAATCAGCCCCAGCATTTT
TRBV7-3	-	many	TRBJ1-1	CASGAGVNTEAFF	TGTGCCAGCGGGGCAGGAGTGAACACTGAAGCTTTCTTT
TRBV5-1	-	many	TRBJ2-2	CASSLSGRTGELFF	TGCGCCAGCAGCCTTAGCGGACGCACCGGGGAGCTGTTTTTT
TRBV5-8	TRBD1	-	TRBJ1-5	CASSTGQHSNQPQHF	TGTGCCAGCAGCACGGGACAGCATAGCAATCAGCCCCAGCATTTT
TRBV19	TRBD1	few	TRBJ1-1	CASSSLTGTKVNTEAFF	TGTGCCAGTAGCAGCCTGACAGGGACCAAAGTGAACACTGAAGCTTTCTTT
TRBV28	TRBD2	many	TRBJ2-7	CASSPKRERGYEQYF	TGTGCCAGCAGTCCTAAGCGGGAGAGAGGGTACGAGCAGTACTTC
TRBV9	TRBD2	-	TRBJ2-1	CASSVVAGGSYNEQFF	TGTGCCAGCAGCGTAGTAGCGGGAGGCTCCTACAATGAGCAGTTCTTC
TRBV9	TRBD2	many	TRBJ2-7	CASSALPGTSGSDEQYF	TGTGCCAGCAGCGCGCTGCCAGGGACTAGCGGGAGCGACGAGCAGTACTTC
TRBV7-6	-	few	TRBJ2-5	CASSLVELSSGETQYF	TGTGCCAGCAGCTTAGTGGAACTATCCTCCGGGGAGACCCAGTACTTC
TRBV20-1	TRBD2	few	TRBJ2-7	CSARQRETPYEQYF	TGCAGTGCTAGACAGCGGGAGACCCCCTACGAGCAGTACTTC
TRBV7-3	-	many	TRBJ1-2	CASSLKTLYPDGYTF	TGTGCCAGCAGCTTAAAAACCCTTTATCCAGATGGCTACACCTTC
TRBV20-1	-	many	TRBJ2-3	CSARQVAATSTDTQYF	TGCAGTGCTCGCCAGGTTGCAGCGACTAGCACAGATACGCAGTATTTT
TRBV4-3	-	few	TRBJ1-2	CASSQGSQECGYTF	TGCGCCAGCAGCCAAGGTTCACAGGAATGTGGCTACACCTTC
TRBV12-3/TRBV12-4	TRBD2	few	TRBJ2-3	CASRGPGLAGQQRPFSQYF	TGTGCCAGCAGAGGTCCGGGACTAGCGGGACAACAACGCCCTTTCTCGCAGTATTTT
TRBV4-2	-	-	TRBJ1-4	CASSQDFSTNEKLFF	TGTGCCAGCAGCCAAGATTTCTCAACTAATGAAAAACTGTTTTTT
TRBV7-3	-	-	TRBJ2-3	CASSLRGPGTATDTQYF	TGTGCCAGCAGCTTAAGAGGACCGGGAACAGCGACAGATACGCAGTATTTT
TRBV5-1	-	many	TRBJ2-1	CASSFTGVGEQFF	TGCGCCAGCAGCTTCACGGGGGTGGGTGAGCAGTTCTTC
TRBV29-1	-	many	TRBJ1-1	CSYLEVDTEAFF	TGCAGTTATCTGGAGGTTGACACTGAAGCTTTCTTT
TRBV11-2	TRBD2	many	TRBJ2-1	CASSYSSGISSYNEQFF	TGTGCCAGCAGCTATTCTAGCGGGATAAGCTCCTACAATGAGCAGTTCTTC
TRBV6-2/TRBV6-3	-	many	TRBJ1-1	CAAGASVLRAFF	TGTGCTGCGGGGGCTTCGGTATTACGAGCTTTCTTT
TRBV29-1	-	-	TRBJ2-2	CSVSRATGELFF	TGCAGCGTTTCTAGGGCCACCGGGGAGCTGTTTTTT
TRBV6-2/TRBV6-3	-	few	TRBJ1-1	CASSLYGYAEAFF	TGTGCCAGCAGCTTATACGGGTACGCTGAAGCTTTCTTT
TRBV11-2	-	many	TRBJ2-5	CASSWAIRGGGETQYF	TGTGCCAGCAGCTGGGCGATTCGGGGAGGGGGAGAGACCCAGTACTTC
TRBV6-5	-	-	TRBJ2-5	CASSYGAGENF	TGTGCCAGCAGTTACGGGGCAGGGGAGAACTTC
TRBV6-1	-	few	TRBJ2-7	CASRAPGVANSYEQYF	TGTGCCAGCAGAGCCCCAGGGGTTGCGAATTCCTACGAGCAGTACTTC